This T cell receptor (beta chain) came from a study of T cell repertoires in cytomegalovirus infection. Comments on this clonotype: Its specificity is not known.

V was shortened by 3 bases and J by 5 bases, with 13 bases between the two germline ends. This CDR3 region has 14 residues. In germline, CDR1 is LNHDA, CDR2 SQIVND (reference sequence). TCRdb passed the reads through MiXCR, listing each CDR3 protein once. The profile covers 80,000 to 90,000 distinct CDR3 sequences, with under 55% appearing a single time and 85% to 95% taken by the ten largest. This chain uses TRBV19 with TRBJ2-5; a possible D gene is TRBD2 (6 bases). Sequences were derived from CD8+ T cells from cultured PBMCs, sampled from culture after CMV antigen stimulation. The TCR sequence derives from a human donor in good health (CMV status not recorded). Some clones in this sample may be carry-over from other donors' samples. The CDR3 here is CASSIDGGDETQYF. The DNA of the CDR3 is TGTGCCAGTAGTATTGATGGAGGGGACGAGACCCAGTACTTC.